The clone carrying this T cell receptor (beta chain) occurred a few times. RNA transcripts served as the template for amplifying TCR beta CDR3 regions. A first-round RT-PCR of the TCR CDR3 used the HTBI primer set. TCRdb re-called the multiplex PCR reads with MiXCR, one entry per CDR3 protein. This sample has 550,000 to 650,000 distinct CDR3 sequences, with approximately 15% found just once. The diagnoses drew upon clinical symptoms, serum thyroxine and TRAb, thyroid ultrasound and orbital computed tomography. The sample, blood from the first hyperthyroidism diagnosis, precedes any ophthalmopathy symptoms. Cells are PBMCs isolated from around 9.4 ml of fresh blood. The CDR3 runs to 17 residues. Unmatched junction bases numbered 12, after V lost 3 bases and J lost 5 bases. Germline assignment: CDR1 LNHDA and CDR2 SQIVND (reference sequence). This sample is drawn from a study of T cells in Graves' hyperthyroidism and ophthalmopathy. Whole-study context: Initial diagnosis, before any treatment, was when peripheral blood was collected.

This rearrangement joins TRBV19 to TRBJ2-3, with 9 nucleotides matching TRBD2. Sequencing input: blood. The TCR was taken from a young woman with Graves' hyperthyroidism that later progressed to Graves' ophthalmopathy. CDR3 protein: CASSITSEAGGIDTQYF. Written as DNA, the CDR3 is TGTGCCAGTAGTATTACTTCTGAAGCGGGAGGTATAGATACGCAGTATTTT.